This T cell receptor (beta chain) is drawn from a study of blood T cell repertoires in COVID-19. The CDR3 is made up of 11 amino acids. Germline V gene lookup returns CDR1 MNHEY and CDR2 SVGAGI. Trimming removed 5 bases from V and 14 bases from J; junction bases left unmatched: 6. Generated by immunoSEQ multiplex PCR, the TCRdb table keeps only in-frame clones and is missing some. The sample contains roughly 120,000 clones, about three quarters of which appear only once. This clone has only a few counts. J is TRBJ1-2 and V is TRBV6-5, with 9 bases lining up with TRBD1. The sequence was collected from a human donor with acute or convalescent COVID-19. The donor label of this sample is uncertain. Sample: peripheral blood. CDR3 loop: CASSRDREETF. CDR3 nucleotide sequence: TGTGCCAGCAGTCGGGACAGGGAGGAAACCTTC.